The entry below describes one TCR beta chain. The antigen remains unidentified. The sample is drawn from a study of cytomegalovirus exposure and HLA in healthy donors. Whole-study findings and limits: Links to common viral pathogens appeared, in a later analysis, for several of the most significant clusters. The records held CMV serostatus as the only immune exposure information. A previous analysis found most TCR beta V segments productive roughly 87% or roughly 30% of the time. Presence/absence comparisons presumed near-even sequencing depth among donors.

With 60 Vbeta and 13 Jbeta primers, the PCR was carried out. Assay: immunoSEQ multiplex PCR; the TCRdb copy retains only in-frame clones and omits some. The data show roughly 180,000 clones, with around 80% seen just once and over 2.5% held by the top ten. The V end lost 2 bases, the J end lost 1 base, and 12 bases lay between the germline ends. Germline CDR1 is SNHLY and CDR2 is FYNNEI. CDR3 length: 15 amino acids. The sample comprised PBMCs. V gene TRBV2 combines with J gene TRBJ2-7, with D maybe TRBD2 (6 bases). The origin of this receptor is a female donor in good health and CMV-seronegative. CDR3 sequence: CASSESGAASYEQYF. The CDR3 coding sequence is TGTGCCAGCAGTGAATCGGGAGCGGCGTCCTACGAGCAGTACTTC.